Shown below are 10 T cell receptor beta chains from a single sample sequenced in a study of blood T cell repertoires in COVID-19 (dated by TCRdb to the early 2020s). Library prep was done by the immunoSEQ multiplex PCR assay. TCRdb obtained this table from immuneACCESS and retained in-frame rearrangements with V and J assigned. These tables miss some clones; where compared with another copy, unresolved V genes account for less than half of the shortfall, and the remainder is unexplained. The sample includes around 16,000 clones, with around 82% observed a single time. The top ten clones comprise just over 9% of the sample. The sequencing input was peripheral blood. These receptors originate from a human donor in a cohort sampled during active COVID-19.

Within the sample, this clone is medium-sized. The genes are TRBV11-2 and TRBJ1-6, with 8 bases identical to TRBD1. The germline CDR1 and CDR2 sequences are SGHAT and FQNNGV. The CDR3 spans 14 residues. J was trimmed by 8 bases and V by 1 base; bases with no gene match: 1. The CDR3 protein is CASSLAGGYSPLHF. The CDR3 nucleotides read TGTGCCAGCAGCTTAGCAGGGGGCTATTCACCCCTCCACTTT.

This clone was seen a single time. The V and J genes are TRBV29-1 and TRBJ2-5; D is undetermined. The CDR3 loop spans 14 amino acids. Trimming removed 0 bases from V and 4 bases from J, with 12 bases in between. Germline loops: CDR1 SQVTM, CDR2 ANQGSEA. CDR3 sequence reads: CSVEDVTNGETQYF. In DNA form, the CDR3 reads TGCAGCGTTGAAGATGTAACTAACGGAGAGACCCAGTACTTC.

The chain links TRBV7-2 to TRBJ2-5; 9 nucleotides line up with TRBD2. This CDR3 has 15 amino acids. Germline values: CDR1 SGHTA, CDR2 FQGNSA. Trimming at V came to 2 bases and at J to 5 bases, leaving 6 bases not matched to a gene. The CDR3 is CASSLNLAGQETQYF. The CDR3 nucleotides are TGTGCCAGCAGCTTAAACCTAGCGGGACAGGAGACCCAGTACTTC.

The chain carries TRBV5-1 and TRBJ1-4, with a weak D call TRBD1 (6 bases). This CDR3 is 14 amino acids long. The germline V gene encodes CDR1 SGHRS and CDR2 YFSETQ. Trimming cost V 4 bases and J 8 bases, with 15 bases left between them. The CDR3 DNA is TGCGCCAGCAGCATTGGGACACGCCCAGAAAAACTGTTTTTT. Its protein product is CASSIGTRPEKLFF.

The chain employs TRBV7-3 and TRBJ2-7; 8 positions agree with TRBD1. V shed 8 bases, J shed 5 bases, and the junction held 11 bases outside the gene matches. The CDR3 runs to 14 residues. Germline lookup yields CDR1 SGHTA and CDR2 FQGTGA. CDR3 amino acids: CASAAGTGTHEQYF. The CDR3 nucleotides are TGTGCCAGCGCCGCAGGGACAGGCACCCACGAGCAGTACTTC.

V is TRBV6-2 or TRBV6-3 and J is TRBJ1-2; 8 nucleotides line up with TRBD1. After removal of 3 bases from V and 1 base from J, the junction contained 7 bases not matched to a gene. CDR1 and CDR2 from the germline V gene are MNHEY and SVGEGT. This CDR3 contains 16 residues. The CDR3 reads CASSYSVGQGNYGYTF. DNA for the CDR3: TGTGCCAGCAGTTATTCCGTCGGACAGGGTAACTATGGCTACACCTTC.

The chain employs TRBV5-1 and TRBJ2-5, with a tentative D call TRBD2 (5 bases). The CDR3 sequence is 15 residues long. Germline V gene sequence: CDR1 SGHRS, CDR2 YFSETQ. V lost 3 bases and J lost 0, with 12 bases in between. CDR3 in DNA: TGCGCCAGCAGCTCTCTGACCGGGAACCAAGAGACCCAGTACTTC. It translates to CASSSLTGNQETQYF. Complete variable domain (other parts from reference TRBV5-1 and TRBJ2-5): KAGVTQTPRYLIKTRGQQVTLSCSPISGHRSVSWYQQTPGQGLQFLFEYFSETQRNKGNFPGRFSGRQFSNSRSEMNVSTLELGDSALYLCASSSLTGNQETQYFGPGTRLLVL.

The V gene is TRBV21-1, the J gene TRBJ2-7; the DNA was not compared with TRBD2, the D call given in the table. TRBV21-1 is noted as a pseudogene. This CDR3 region has 16 residues. The CDR3 coding sequence is TGTGCCAGCAGCTTTCCTAGCGGGAGGGCCGGGGGAGAGCAGTACTTC. This encodes CASSFPSGRAGGEQYF.

The chain links TRBV7-2 to TRBJ2-7; 9 nucleotides line up with TRBD2. CDR1 is SGHTA and CDR2 is FQGNSA in the germline V gene. The J segment lost 0 bases and the V segment lost 5 bases, leaving 5 bases of the junction unmatched. The CDR3 has 15 amino acids. CDR3 loop: CASSKTSGGSYEQYF. CDR3 sequence (DNA): TGTGCCAGCAGCAAGACTAGCGGAGGCTCCTACGAGCAGTACTTC.

This clone came up once. The V gene is TRBV24-1, the J gene TRBJ2-1, with D possibly being TRBD2 (6 bases). This CDR3 region has 15 residues. The germline V gene encodes CDR1 KGHDR and CDR2 SFDVKD. Trimming pared 1 base from V and 7 bases from J, leaving 13 bases between. For the CDR3, the DNA is TGTGCCACCAGTGATTTAAGGGACGGAGGGAATGAGCAGTTCTTC. Amino acids: CATSDLRDGGNEQFF.